These T cell receptor beta chains were read from a single sample in a study of T cell responses to AZD1222 COVID-19 vaccine. Here immunoSEQ multiplex PCR was the method, and the copy in TCRdb shows in-frame clones only, minus some. Of approximately 80,000 clones in the sample, 75% to 90% are singletons; the top ten hold approximately 5.8%. Sequenced material: peripheral blood, taken on day 0 of AZD1222 vaccination. The receptors were gathered from an adult in good health. CDR3s include the opening cysteine and the closing phenylalanine or tryptophan. Each record gives: D gene, J gene, clone size, V gene, CDR3 DNA, CDR3 protein. A D gene is named only where the DNA matches it firmly. Rows give clone size only sometimes, using once, few, many, or a class for an expanded clone.

D gene: .; J gene: TRBJ1-1; clone size: .; V gene: TRBV7-3; CDR3 DNA: TGTGCCAGCAGCATTTATGGGTCCACTGAAGCTTTCTTT; CDR3 protein: CASSIYGSTEAFF
D gene: .; J gene: TRBJ2-1; clone size: .; V gene: TRBV4-1; CDR3 DNA: TGCGCCAGCAGCGGGGGCTCAAATGAGCAGTTCTTC; CDR3 protein: CASSGGSNEQFF
D gene: .; J gene: TRBJ1-5; clone size: .; V gene: TRBV28; CDR3 DNA: TGTGCCAGCAGTTTAGGAGGGGCGGCCGGGTTCCATCAGCCCCAGCATTTT; CDR3 protein: CASSLGGAAGFHQPQHF
D gene: .; J gene: TRBJ2-5; clone size: once; V gene: TRBV3-1/TRBV3-2; CDR3 DNA: TGTGCCAGCAGCCAAGGTTTCACAGAGACCCAGTACTTC; CDR3 protein: CASSQGFTETQYF
D gene: TRBD1; J gene: TRBJ1-2; clone size: .; V gene: TRBV7-8; CDR3 DNA: TGTGCACAGGGGGGGGATGGCTACACCTTC; CDR3 protein: CAQGGDGYTF
D gene: .; J gene: TRBJ1-5; clone size: once; V gene: TRBV4-2; CDR3 DNA: TGTGCCAGCAGCCAAGATTACAGGGGCAATCAGCCCCAGCATTTT; CDR3 protein: CASSQDYRGNQPQHF
D gene: .; J gene: TRBJ1-1; clone size: .; V gene: TRBV5-4; CDR3 DNA: TGTGCCAGCATCGCCGACCTGAACACTGAAGCTTTCTTT; CDR3 protein: CASIADLNTEAFF
D gene: .; J gene: TRBJ2-1; clone size: .; V gene: TRBV10-3; CDR3 DNA: TGTGCCATCAGTACTGCCCAGGGGCTAATCTACAATGAGCAGTTCTTC; CDR3 protein: CAISTAQGLIYNEQFF
D gene: .; J gene: TRBJ1-1; clone size: .; V gene: TRBV11-2; CDR3 DNA: TGTGCCAGCAGCTTAGCTGGGCAACCAGCTTTCTTT; CDR3 protein: CASSLAGQPAFF
D gene: .; J gene: TRBJ2-2; clone size: .; V gene: TRBV11-2; CDR3 DNA: TGTGCCAGCAGCTTAATGTTGTCAACGAGGGGTACCACCGGGGAGCTGTTTTTT; CDR3 protein: CASSLMLSTRGTTGELFF
D gene: TRBD1; J gene: TRBJ1-5; clone size: .; V gene: TRBV2; CDR3 DNA: TGTGCCAGCAGTCTACAGGGGGTTAGCAATCAGCCCCAGCATTTT; CDR3 protein: CASSLQGVSNQPQHF
D gene: TRBD2; J gene: TRBJ2-2; clone size: .; V gene: TRBV6-4; CDR3 DNA: TGTGCCAGCAGTAGGGACTATAACACCGGGGAGCTGTTTTTT; CDR3 protein: CASSRDYNTGELFF
D gene: TRBD2; J gene: TRBJ2-1; clone size: .; V gene: TRBV7-6; CDR3 DNA: TGTGCCAGCAGCTTTAGCGGGGGGGCCTACAATGAGCAGTTCTTC; CDR3 protein: CASSFSGGAYNEQFF
D gene: .; J gene: TRBJ1-3; clone size: once; V gene: TRBV5-6; CDR3 DNA: TGTGCCAGCAGCTTGGATTTTGGGAGCTCTGGAAACACCATATATTTT; CDR3 protein: CASSLDFGSSGNTIYF
D gene: TRBD1; J gene: TRBJ1-1; clone size: .; V gene: TRBV19; CDR3 DNA: TGTGCCAGTAGTAACCAACAGGGGCCCACTGAAGCTTTCTTT; CDR3 protein: CASSNQQGPTEAFF
D gene: TRBD1; J gene: TRBJ2-7; clone size: .; V gene: TRBV28; CDR3 DNA: TGTGCCAGCAGTAAAACCCTCCTAACCGGGACAGTTCTTCCCTACGAGCAGTACTTC; CDR3 protein: CASSKTLLTGTVLPYEQYF
D gene: TRBD1; J gene: TRBJ1-5; clone size: .; V gene: TRBV3-1/TRBV3-2; CDR3 DNA: TGTGCCAGCAGCCAAGGTGGACAGGGTGGCTCTCAGCATTTT; CDR3 protein: CASSQGGQGGSQHF
D gene: .; J gene: TRBJ2-3; clone size: .; V gene: TRBV6-2/TRBV6-3; CDR3 DNA: TGTGCCAGCACCCCCGGGGCTCGGGTGTCAGATACGCAGTATTTT; CDR3 protein: CASTPGARVSDTQYF
D gene: .; J gene: TRBJ2-5; clone size: .; V gene: TRBV28; CDR3 DNA: TGTGCCAGCAGTTTATTTGTGTTAATCGGGGAAGAGACCCAGTACTTC; CDR3 protein: CASSLFVLIGEETQYF
D gene: .; J gene: TRBJ2-5; clone size: .; V gene: TRBV6-5; CDR3 DNA: TGTGCCAGCTCTAGGGGCAGCTTACAAGAGACCCAGTACTTC; CDR3 protein: CASSRGSLQETQYF
D gene: .; J gene: TRBJ2-2; clone size: .; V gene: TRBV6-5; CDR3 DNA: TGTGCCAGCCGGAAGAGTCCCGGGGAGCTGTTTTTT; CDR3 protein: CASRKSPGELFF
D gene: .; J gene: TRBJ1-1; clone size: .; V gene: TRBV21-1; CDR3 DNA: TGTGCCAGCAGCACCCCAGGGGGCACAGAAGCTTTCTTT; CDR3 protein: CASSTPGGTEAFF
D gene: .; J gene: TRBJ2-1; clone size: .; V gene: TRBV19; CDR3 DNA: TGTGCCAGTAGCTTGCCGGGACAATACAATGAGCAGTTCTTC; CDR3 protein: CASSLPGQYNEQFF
D gene: TRBD1; J gene: TRBJ1-1; clone size: .; V gene: TRBV9; CDR3 DNA: TGTGCCAGCAGCCCCCGGGACAGCTTTGGAGCTTTCTTT; CDR3 protein: CASSPRDSFGAFF
D gene: .; J gene: TRBJ1-1; clone size: .; V gene: TRBV15; CDR3 DNA: TGTGCCACCAGCAGTGACTATCCGGGACGAAGGAACACTGAAGCTTTCTTT; CDR3 protein: CATSSDYPGRRNTEAFF
D gene: .; J gene: TRBJ1-1; clone size: .; V gene: TRBV7-8; CDR3 DNA: TGTGCCAGCACCCGGGGGGGATCTGCGACTGAAGCTTTCTTT; CDR3 protein: CASTRGGSATEAFF
D gene: .; J gene: TRBJ1-6; clone size: .; V gene: TRBV6-5; CDR3 DNA: TGTGCCAGCAGCCAAGGTGGACGCCGGATGGCCCTCCACTTT; CDR3 protein: CASSQGGRRMALHF
D gene: .; J gene: TRBJ2-1; clone size: once; V gene: TRBV3-1/TRBV3-2; CDR3 DNA: TGTGCCAGCAGCCACGGGTATGAGGCGGATGAGCAGTTCTTC; CDR3 protein: CASSHGYEADEQFF
D gene: .; J gene: TRBJ1-5; clone size: once; V gene: TRBV30; CDR3 DNA: TGTGCCTCACAACAGGGACTTCAGCCCCAGCATTTT; CDR3 protein: CASQQGLQPQHF
D gene: .; J gene: TRBJ1-5; clone size: .; V gene: TRBV29-1; CDR3 DNA: TGCAGCGTTGGCGTCAGCAGTTATCAGCCCCAGCATTTT; CDR3 protein: CSVGVSSYQPQHF
D gene: .; J gene: TRBJ1-2; clone size: .; V gene: TRBV18; CDR3 DNA: TGTGCCAGCTCACCCCCGGGACCGAACTCCTATGGCTACACCTTC; CDR3 protein: CASSPPGPNSYGYTF
D gene: .; J gene: TRBJ1-2; clone size: .; V gene: TRBV15; CDR3 DNA: TGTGCCACCAGCAGAGCAGGGGCAGCTAACTATGGCTACACCTTC; CDR3 protein: CATSRAGAANYGYTF
D gene: .; J gene: TRBJ1-5; clone size: .; V gene: TRBV9; CDR3 DNA: TGTGCCAGCACCCGTGGATGGAGGTCTTATAGCAATCAGCCCCAGCATTTT; CDR3 protein: CASTRGWRSYSNQPQHF
D gene: .; J gene: TRBJ1-1; clone size: .; V gene: TRBV23-1; CDR3 DNA: TGCGCCAGCAGACCTAATCCGGGGAATAACACTGAAGCTTTCTTT; CDR3 protein: CASRPNPGNNTEAFF
D gene: TRBD1; J gene: TRBJ1-2; clone size: .; V gene: TRBV12-3/TRBV12-4; CDR3 DNA: TGTGCCAGCAGTCGGGACAGCTATGGCTACACCTTC; CDR3 protein: CASSRDSYGYTF
D gene: .; J gene: TRBJ1-5; clone size: .; V gene: TRBV3-1/TRBV3-2; CDR3 DNA: TGTGCCAGCAGCCATCTCCCCCAGCATTTT; CDR3 protein: CASSHLPQHF
D gene: .; J gene: TRBJ1-5; clone size: .; V gene: TRBV7-3; CDR3 DNA: TGTGCCAGCAGTCGGGCCCCCGGACAGCCCCAGCATTTT; CDR3 protein: CASSRAPGQPQHF
D gene: .; J gene: TRBJ2-1; clone size: .; V gene: TRBV24-1; CDR3 DNA: TGTGCCACCAGATCCTCCTACAATGAGCAGTTCTTC; CDR3 protein: CATRSSYNEQFF
D gene: .; J gene: TRBJ1-2; clone size: .; V gene: TRBV5-6; CDR3 DNA: TGTGCCAGCAGCTTTCGAGAGGTCGCGACCTATGGCTACACCTTC; CDR3 protein: CASSFREVATYGYTF
D gene: .; J gene: TRBJ1-1; clone size: few; V gene: TRBV14; CDR3 DNA: TGTGCCAGCAGCCGAAACAGGGTCGCGGGTGAAGCTTTCTTT; CDR3 protein: CASSRNRVAGEAFF
D gene: .; J gene: TRBJ2-2; clone size: .; V gene: TRBV24-1; CDR3 DNA: TGTGCCACCAGTGATCGGACAGACAACACCGGGGAGCTGTTTTTT; CDR3 protein: CATSDRTDNTGELFF
D gene: .; J gene: TRBJ1-2; clone size: .; V gene: TRBV5-6; CDR3 DNA: TGTGCCAGCAGCCAACGAGGGACTTACTATGGCTACACCTTC; CDR3 protein: CASSQRGTYYGYTF
D gene: .; J gene: TRBJ1-1; clone size: once; V gene: TRBV5-1; CDR3 DNA: TGCGCCAGCAGCTTACAGTTAAAATCGGTCACTGAAGCTTTCTTT; CDR3 protein: CASSLQLKSVTEAFF
D gene: TRBD1; J gene: TRBJ2-1; clone size: .; V gene: TRBV10-3; CDR3 DNA: TGTGCCATCAGAGACAGGGGGCAGGGCAATGAGCAGTTCTTC; CDR3 protein: CAIRDRGQGNEQFF
D gene: .; J gene: TRBJ2-1; clone size: .; V gene: TRBV12-5; CDR3 DNA: TGTGCTAGTGGTTCTTCCCCGGGGTCCTACAATGAGCAGTTCTTC; CDR3 protein: CASGSSPGSYNEQFF
D gene: .; J gene: TRBJ2-7; clone size: .; V gene: TRBV5-8; CDR3 DNA: TGTGCCAGCAGCTTGTATACCACAGGCTCCTACGAGCAGTACTTC; CDR3 protein: CASSLYTTGSYEQYF
D gene: .; J gene: TRBJ1-1; clone size: .; V gene: TRBV19; CDR3 DNA: TGTGCCAGTAGTATCGGGGGCGGGGGAACTGAAGCTTTCTTT; CDR3 protein: CASSIGGGGTEAFF
D gene: .; J gene: TRBJ1-2; clone size: .; V gene: TRBV12-3/TRBV12-4; CDR3 DNA: TGTGCCAGCTCTTCGGGCAGTTATGGCTACACCTTC; CDR3 protein: CASSSGSYGYTF
D gene: .; J gene: TRBJ1-6; clone size: .; V gene: TRBV7-8; CDR3 DNA: TGTGCCAGCAGCTCATTAGTGGATCGACATCGAGTGGGACCCAATTCACCCCTCCACTTT; CDR3 protein: CASSSLVDRHRVGPNSPLHF
D gene: .; J gene: TRBJ1-2; clone size: .; V gene: TRBV14; CDR3 DNA: TGTGCCAGCAGCCAAGGGTTAAGCGGGGTTCATGGCTACACCTTC; CDR3 protein: CASSQGLSGVHGYTF
D gene: .; J gene: TRBJ2-7; clone size: .; V gene: TRBV10-1; CDR3 DNA: TGCGCCAGCGGGGGCTTCACCTCCTACGAGCAGTACTTC; CDR3 protein: CASGGFTSYEQYF
D gene: .; J gene: TRBJ2-2; clone size: .; V gene: TRBV11-3; CDR3 DNA: TGTGCCAGCAGCTTAGACTCCGGGGAGCTGTTTTTT; CDR3 protein: CASSLDSGELFF
D gene: .; J gene: TRBJ1-1; clone size: .; V gene: TRBV14; CDR3 DNA: TGTGCCAGCAGATACATGCAGGAAAACACTGAAGCTTTCTTT; CDR3 protein: CASRYMQENTEAFF
D gene: .; J gene: TRBJ1-2; clone size: .; V gene: TRBV7-8; CDR3 DNA: TGTGCCAGCAGCCCAGGTCCCAGGGCGAGACGAGCTAACTATGGCTACACCTTC; CDR3 protein: CASSPGPRARRANYGYTF
D gene: TRBD2; J gene: TRBJ2-1; clone size: .; V gene: TRBV5-4; CDR3 DNA: TGTGCCAGCAGCAGAGGGCGGGGGAAGGGCGGGGATGAGCAGTTCTTC; CDR3 protein: CASSRGRGKGGDEQFF